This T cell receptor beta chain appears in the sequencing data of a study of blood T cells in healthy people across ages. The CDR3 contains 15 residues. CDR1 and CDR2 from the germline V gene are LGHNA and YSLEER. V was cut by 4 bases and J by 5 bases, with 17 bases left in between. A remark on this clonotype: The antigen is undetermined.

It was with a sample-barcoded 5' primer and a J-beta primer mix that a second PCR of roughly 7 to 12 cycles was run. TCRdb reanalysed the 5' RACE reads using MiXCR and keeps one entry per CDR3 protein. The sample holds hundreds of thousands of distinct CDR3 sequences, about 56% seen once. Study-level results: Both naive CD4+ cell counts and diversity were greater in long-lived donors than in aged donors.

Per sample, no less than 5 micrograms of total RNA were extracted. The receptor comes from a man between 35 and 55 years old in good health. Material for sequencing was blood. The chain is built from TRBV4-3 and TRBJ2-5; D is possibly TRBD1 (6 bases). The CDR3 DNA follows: TGCGCCAGCAGCCTCGTAGCACAGGGCGGGGAGACCCAGTACTTC. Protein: CASSLVAQGGETQYF.